Below, 8 T cell receptor beta chains from the same sample are listed, as sequenced in a study of T cell responses to AZD1222 COVID-19 vaccine. Some clones are missing from TCRdb's copy, which holds only in-frame ones; the method was immunoSEQ multiplex PCR. The sample carries around 150,000 clones, approximately 87% recorded once. The sample consisted of peripheral blood, taken 28 days after the second AZD1222 dose. The source is an adult who received the AZD1222 COVID-19 vaccine.

This rearrangement joins TRBV5-4 to TRBJ1-3, with D unclear. Trimming took 4 bases from V and 4 from J, leaving 9 bases between them. The CDR3 is 13 residues long. Germline V gene lookup returns CDR1 SGHNT and CDR2 YYREEE (reference sequence). The CDR3 nucleotides are TGTGCCAGCAGCCTCATACAGGGAAACACCATATATTTT. Its translation: CASSLIQGNTIYF.

The rearrangement joins TRBV5-4 to TRBJ2-2; 7 nucleotides match TRBD2. The germline gives CDR1 SGHNT, CDR2 YYREEE (reference sequence). Trimming removed 4 bases from V and 6 bases from J; junction bases left unmatched: 3. This CDR3 has 13 residues. The CDR3 DNA is TGTGCCAGCAGCGGGGGGGTACCCGGGGAGCTGTTTTTT. Residues: CASSGGVPGELFF.

The V and J genes are TRBV9 and TRBJ1-3; 10 positions agree with TRBD1. With V trimmed by 3 bases and J by 0 bases, 9 bases remained unmatched. This CDR3 comprises 18 residues. CDR1 and CDR2 from the germline V gene are SGDLS and YYNGEE. DNA for the CDR3: TGTGCCAGCAGCGACGGGACAGGGGTGTTGGGCTCTGGAAACACCATATATTTT. Encoded protein: CASSDGTGVLGSGNTIYF. The variable domain in full, completed from reference TRBV9 and TRBJ1-3, reads DSGVTQTPKHLITATGQRVTLRCSPRSGDLSVYWYQQSLDQGLQFLIQYYNGEERAKGNILERFSAQQFPDLHSELNLSSLELGDSALYFCASSDGTGVLGSGNTIYFGEGSWLTVV.

The chain links TRBV11-2 to TRBJ1-6; 9 positions agree with TRBD1. Per germline, CDR1 SGHAT and CDR2 FQNNGV. Trimming cost V 5 bases and J 10 bases; bases outside gene matches: 9. This CDR3 contains 15 residues. CDR3 protein: CASSQTGGLLSPLHF. Written as DNA, the CDR3 is TGTGCCAGCAGCCAGACAGGGGGTCTCCTCTCACCCCTCCACTTT.

As to this clone: The sample has other DNA sequences that encode this CDR3 too. V usage is TRBV2 and J usage is TRBJ2-7; D is uncertain. The V gene's germline CDR1 is SNHLY and CDR2 FYNNEI. CDR3 length: 12 residues. Trimming left V 4 bases short and J 3 bases short, with 7 bases between. The CDR3 region is CASSGQGYEQYF. The DNA for the CDR3 is TGTGCCAGCAGTGGACAAGGCTACGAGCAGTACTTC.

About this clone: Relative to the germline gene, one junction end is altered; a read error may explain this. This sequence joins TRBV6-1 and TRBJ1-1, with a possible D match to TRBD1 (6 bases). The CDR3 totals 14 residues. Germline V lookup: CDR1 MNHNS, CDR2 SASEGT. CDR3 DNA sequence: TGTGCCAGCAGTGATCGGGGGCTAAACCCCCCGGGGATTTTT. It codes for CASSDRGLNPPGIF.

V and J are TRBV6-5 and TRBJ1-1, with TRBD1 matching 9 bases. The CDR3 consists of 14 residues. Germline CDR1 and CDR2: MNHEY and SVGAGI. With V trimmed by 2 bases and J by 10 bases, 8 bases remained unmatched. CDR3 nucleotide sequence: TGTGCCAGCAGTTACCACGACAGGGGGATGGGAGCTTTCTTT. Protein product: CASSYHDRGMGAFF.

J is TRBJ2-1 and V is TRBV4-1, with D possibly matching TRBD2 (5 bases). This CDR3 spans 11 amino acids. CDR1 MGHRA and CDR2 YSYEKL come from the germline V gene. Deletions cut 8 bases from V and 9 bases from J, with 11 bases between. The CDR3 is CASSSRGEQFF. The CDR3, as DNA: TGCGCCAGCTCTTCCCGGGGTGAGCAGTTCTTC.